These 20 T cell receptor beta chains were all obtained from the same sample, sequenced in a study of cytotoxic CD8 clonotypes in ibrutinib-treated CLL. Clones were read by immunoSEQ multiplex PCR, and TCRdb kept only the in-frame ones, dropping some. The sample has approximately 280,000 clones, roughly four fifths seen once. The sequencing here drew on PBMCs, taken at disease progression, from a patient treated with ibrutinib. The receptor set was obtained from a human donor with chronic lymphocytic leukemia.

The chain recombines TRBV12-5 with TRBJ2-7, with D possibly TRBD2 on 5 matching bases. CDR1 and CDR2 from the germline V gene are LGHNT and FRNRAP. The CDR3 is made up of 12 amino acids. V lost 1 base and J 6 bases, leaving 7 bases between the germline ends. This chain's CDR3 is CASGLGGPEQYF. CDR3 coding DNA: TGTGCTAGTGGTTTGGGAGGGCCCGAGCAGTACTTC.

The V gene is TRBV29-1, the J gene TRBJ2-1; 8 nucleotides line up with TRBD2. The trim removed 4 bases at V and 7 bases at J, leaving 9 bases unmatched. CDR1 SQVTM and CDR2 ANQGSEA come from the germline V gene. This CDR3 region has 14 residues. The chain's CDR3 is CSVAAGAPRNEQFF. The DNA of the CDR3 is TGCAGCGTTGCAGCGGGGGCCCCACGGAATGAGCAGTTCTTC.

This sequence joins TRBV7-9 and TRBJ1-2, with D hard to call. Germline V lookup: CDR1 SEHNR, CDR2 FQNEAQ (reference sequence). There are 17 residues in the CDR3. V lost 2 bases, J lost 5 bases, and 21 bases lay in between. CDR3 residues: CASSLSSGSARIYGYTF. The CDR3 nucleotides read TGTGCCAGCAGCTTATCCTCCGGGTCGGCTCGAATTTATGGCTACACCTTC.

The chain recombines TRBV28 with TRBJ1-2; 8 positions match TRBD1. There are 13 residues in the CDR3. V trimming: 6 bases; J trimming: 7 bases; junction bases outside the gene matches: 7. Germline CDR1 MDHEN, CDR2 SYDVKM. CDR3 sequence (DNA): TGTGCCAGCAGGCAGACAGGGGAGGGTGGCTACACCTTC. Protein sequence: CASRQTGEGGYTF.

The chain recombines TRBV7-9 with TRBJ1-2; D not certain. The CDR3 is 15 residues long. Germline values: CDR1 SEHNR, CDR2 FQNEAQ (reference sequence). V lost 1 base to trimming and J lost 3 bases, with 12 bases between them. CDR3 residues: CASSLEVRSHYGYTF. CDR3 sequence (DNA): TGTGCCAGCAGCTTAGAGGTTAGGTCACACTATGGCTACACCTTC.

J is TRBJ2-7 and V is TRBV14, with TRBD2 identical over 13 bases. Germline V gene sequence: CDR1 SGHDN, CDR2 FVKESK. With 5 bases clipped from V and 5 bases from J, the junction kept 6 bases outside the gene matches. This CDR3 is built from 15 residues. Written as DNA, the CDR3 is TGTGCCAGCAGCGCAACTAGCGGGAGGGTCCACGAGCAGTACTTC. Translating gives CASSATSGRVHEQYF.

This chain uses TRBV20-1 with TRBJ1-2; TRBD1 is a possible D gene (6 bases). CDR3 length equals 11 residues. The germline gives CDR1 DFQATT, CDR2 SNEGSKA (reference sequence). Trimming stripped 5 bases from V and 6 bases from J, with 10 bases between. The CDR3: CSASGAHGYTF. CDR3 sequence (DNA): TGCAGTGCTTCAGGGGCTCATGGCTACACCTTC.

The CDR3 DNA reads TGTGCCAGCAGCCCCCCCGCGACTGGGGATGAGCAGTACTTC. It codes for CASSPPATGDEQYF. The gene calls are TRBV11-2 and TRBJ2-7; D is unresolved. Trimming cost V 5 bases and J 7 bases, with 18 bases left between them. The CDR3 has 14 amino acids. CDR1 SGHAT and CDR2 FQNNGV come from the germline V gene.

The chain links TRBV5-8 to TRBJ2-7; 11 nucleotides match TRBD1. V lost 4 bases, J lost 3 bases, and 6 bases stayed unmatched. Per the germline V gene, CDR1 is SGHTS and CDR2 is YDEGEE. The CDR3 extends over 15 amino acids. The CDR3 region has the DNA TGTGCCAGCAGCGTACCGGGACAGGGGGTCTACGAGCAGTACTTC. It is translated as CASSVPGQGVYEQYF.

The chain employs TRBV9 and TRBJ2-7, with TRBD1 matching 8 bases. Looked up from germline, CDR1 is SGDLS and CDR2 is YYNGEE. The CDR3 spans 16 residues. V was pared by 0 bases and J by 3 bases, with 8 bases of the junction left unmatched. The CDR3 sequence: CASSVEGRGPYYEQYF. The CDR3 DNA is TGTGCCAGCAGCGTAGAGGGCAGGGGGCCGTACTACGAGCAGTACTTC. The full variable domain, completed using reference TRBV9 and TRBJ2-7, is DSGVTQTPKHLITATGQRVTLRCSPRSGDLSVYWYQQSLDQGLQFLIQYYNGEERAKGNILERFSAQQFPDLHSELNLSSLELGDSALYFCASSVEGRGPYYEQYFGPGTRLTVT.

The chain combines TRBV5-5 with TRBJ2-1; the D gene is possibly TRBD1 (6 bases). Trimming stripped 4 bases from V and 0 bases from J, with 26 bases between. CDR3 size: 20 residues. The V gene's germline CDR1 is SGHKS and CDR2 YYEKEE (reference sequence). The CDR3, as DNA: TGTGCCAGCAGCCCAATAATACTGACAGGTAGCATTATCTCCTACAATGAGCAGTTCTTC. Protein product: CASSPIILTGSIISYNEQFF.

The chain joins TRBV5-4 to TRBJ2-7; 8 bases align to TRBD1. Germline CDR1 reads SGHNT; CDR2 reads YYREEE (reference sequence). This CDR3 spans 13 amino acids. V was clipped by 4 bases and J by 3 bases; unmatched bases: 3. The CDR3 region has the DNA TGTGCCAGCAGCCATGGACAGGGCTACGAGCAGTACTTC. It is translated as CASSHGQGYEQYF.

The chain carries TRBV6-1 and TRBJ1-2; perhaps TRBD1 as D (5 bases). The germline V and J ends were trimmed by 1 base and 2 bases, with 8 bases remaining between them. The CDR3 is made up of 14 amino acids. CDR1 and CDR2 from the germline V gene are MNHNS and SASEGT. The CDR3 protein is CASSEVEGNYGYTF. The CDR3 nucleotides read TGTGCCAGCAGTGAAGTGGAGGGGAACTATGGCTACACCTTC.

The rearrangement links TRBV4-1 to TRBJ2-3, with unresolved D. This CDR3 is 15 amino acids long. Trimming cost V 3 bases and J 6 bases, with 16 bases left between them. CDR1 and CDR2 from the germline V gene are MGHRA and YSYEKL. Here the CDR3 DNA reads TGCGCCAGCAGCCAGATTGGACCGACACATGATACGCAGTATTTT. This gives the protein CASSQIGPTHDTQYF.

The rearrangement links TRBV7-9 to TRBJ1-2, with D possibly TRBD1 on 6 matching bases. Between the trimmed V and J ends, which lost 2 bases and 8 bases, there was a span of 12 bases. This CDR3 has 13 residues. Germline CDR1 reads SEHNR; CDR2 reads FQNEAQ (reference sequence). This CDR3 is CASSLSATGGYTF. For the CDR3, the DNA is TGTGCCAGCAGCTTAAGTGCGACAGGCGGCTACACCTTC. Variable domain in full (rest from reference TRBV7-9 and TRBJ1-2): DTGVSQNPRHKITKRGQNVTFRCDPISEHNRLYWYRQTLGQGPEFLTYFQNEAQLEKSRLLSDRFSAERPKGSFSTLEIQRTEQGDSAMYLCASSLSATGGYTFGSGTRLTVV.

The rearrangement joins TRBV5-1 to TRBJ2-2; possibly TRBD2 for D (6 bases). V was trimmed by 0 bases and J by 7 bases, leaving 13 bases between them. The CDR3 sequence is 15 residues long. Germline V gene sequence: CDR1 SGHRS, CDR2 YFSETQ. The DNA of the CDR3 is TGCGCCAGCAGCTTGGGGACGCCGGGGGACGGGGAGCTGTTTTTT. Translated, it gives CASSLGTPGDGELFF. Variable domain in full (rest from reference TRBV5-1 and TRBJ2-2): KAGVTQTPRYLIKTRGQQVTLSCSPISGHRSVSWYQQTPGQGLQFLFEYFSETQRNKGNFPGRFSGRQFSNSRSEMNVSTLELGDSALYLCASSLGTPGDGELFFGEGSRLTVL.

The V gene is TRBV10-1, the J gene TRBJ2-2; D possibly matches TRBD1 or TRBD2 (5 bases each). CDR1 is WNHNN and CDR2 is SYGVQD in the germline V gene (reference sequence). V dropped 3 bases and J dropped 4 bases, with 15 bases sitting between them. The CDR3 has 16 amino acids. The CDR3 nucleotides are TGCGCCAGCAGTGATAGGAGAGGGGTCCTCACCGGGGAGCTGTTTTTT. It is translated as CASSDRRGVLTGELFF.

With regard to this clone: The sample contains more than one DNA sequence encoding this CDR3. This chain uses TRBV5-6 with TRBJ2-4, with TRBD1 matching 8 bases. This CDR3 is 16 amino acids long. From germline, CDR1 is SGHDT and CDR2 YYEEEE. Unmatched junction bases numbered 7, after V lost 4 bases and J lost 1 base. The CDR3 DNA is TGTGCCAGCAGCCTCGGACAGGGTCTTGCCAAAAACATTCAGTACTTC. Translated: CASSLGQGLAKNIQYF.

The chain employs TRBV7-6 and TRBJ1-3, with no clear D. This CDR3 region has 13 residues. CDR1 is SGHVS and CDR2 is FNYEAQ in the germline V gene. V was cut by 1 base and J by 8 bases, with 9 bases left in between. The CDR3 loop is CASSLGRLDTIYF. The CDR3 DNA reads TGTGCCAGCAGCTTAGGGAGATTGGACACCATATATTTT.

The chain joins TRBV15 to TRBJ2-7, with TRBD2 identical over 13 bases. J lost 3 bases, V lost 3 bases, and 2 bases had no gene match. The germline V gene has CDR1 LNHNV and CDR2 YYDKDF (reference sequence). The CDR3 totals 15 residues. The CDR3 spells CATSRWTSGSYEQYF. CDR3 in DNA: TGTGCCACCAGCAGGTGGACTAGCGGGAGCTACGAGCAGTACTTC. The whole variable domain, filled in from reference TRBV15 and TRBJ2-7, reads DAMVIQNPRYQVTQFGKPVTLSCSQTLNHNVMYWYQQKSSQAPKLLFHYYDKDFNNEADTPDNFQSRRPNTSFCFLDIRSPGLGDTAMYLCATSRWTSGSYEQYFGPGTRLTVT.